A single sample is the source of the 27 T cell receptor beta chains below, sequenced in a study of identical twins. In TCRdb, the 5' RACE reads were re-called with MiXCR into one record per CDR3 protein. Here the sample spans around 240,000 distinct CDR3 sequences, around 6.6% being singletons. The sample also formed part of further work on yellow fever vaccine responses in identical twins.

The specimen sequenced was memory (CD45RO+) T cells sorted from blood. These receptors all stem from a woman under 30 in good health.

This clonotype has more than one count but fewer than ten. This sequence joins TRBV11-3 and TRBJ2-1; TRBD2 aligns across 11 bases. The CDR3 has 16 residues. V trimming: 5 bases; J trimming: 6 bases; junction bases outside the gene matches: 9. Germline loops: CDR1 SGHNT, CDR2 YENEEA. The chain's CDR3 is CASSPLTSGTSNEQFF. CDR3 nucleotide sequence: TGTGCCAGCAGCCCCCTGACTAGCGGGACCTCCAATGAGCAGTTCTTC.

The chain links TRBV7-8 to TRBJ2-4; the match to TRBD1 covers 7 bases. The CDR3 sequence is 14 residues long. The trim removed 2 bases at V and 8 bases at J, leaving 6 bases unmatched. From germline, CDR1 is SGHVS and CDR2 FQNEAQ. The CDR3 reads CASSLPDRLDIQYF. CDR3 DNA sequence: TGTGCCAGCAGCTTACCGGACAGGTTGGACATTCAGTACTTC.

This clonotype was seen a few times. V gene TRBV5-6 combines with J gene TRBJ2-1; TRBD1 matches 7 bases. CDR3 length: 14 amino acids. Germline CDR1 and CDR2: SGHDT and YYEEEE. V was pared by 3 bases and J by 0 bases, with 0 bases of the junction left unmatched. CDR3 coding DNA: TGTGCCAGCAGCTACAGGGGCTCCTACAATGAGCAGTTCTTC. Encoded protein: CASSYRGSYNEQFF.

In this sample, this clonotype turned up many times. V and J are TRBV5-1 and TRBJ2-1, with TRBD2 matching over 11 bases. V lost 0 bases and J lost 1; bases outside the gene matches: 3. CDR3 length: 17 residues. CDR1 and CDR2 (germline): SGHRS, YFSETQ. CDR3 in amino acids: CASSLGGTSGSYNEQFF. DNA of the CDR3: TGCGCCAGCAGCTTGGGAGGGACTAGCGGATCCTACAATGAGCAGTTCTTC.

This clonotype was recorded at least ten times. V gene TRBV5-1 combines with J gene TRBJ2-3; D perhaps matches TRBD1 (5 bases). Germline V gene lookup returns CDR1 SGHRS and CDR2 YFSETQ. This CDR3 has 16 residues. V lost 4 bases, J lost 6 bases, and 21 bases lay in between. Written as DNA, the CDR3 is TGCGCCAGCAGCCTTAGGGGCGGCTGGGAACGGGATACGCAGTATTTT. It specifies CASSLRGGWERDTQYF.

This clonotype was seen many times. The V gene is TRBV7-8, the J gene TRBJ2-7, with D perhaps TRBD1 (7 bases). This CDR3 is 15 amino acids long. V dropped 5 bases and J dropped 3 bases, with 17 bases sitting between them. CDR1 is SGHVS, CDR2 FQNEAQ, per germline. In nucleotides, the CDR3 is TGTGCCAGCAGCAAACAGGGGCGCGGGGACTACGAGCAGTACGTC. Residues: CASSKQGRGDYEQYV.

This clonotype was counted between two and nine times. The V gene is TRBV24-1, the J gene TRBJ2-1, with D possibly being TRBD2 (5 bases). Germline assignment: CDR1 KGHDR and CDR2 SFDVKD. Trimming shortened V by 2 bases and J by 9 bases, and 19 bases separated the two germline ends. The CDR3 has 16 amino acids. The CDR3 bases are TGTGCCACCAGTGATTCTAGCTTTCGCCCTGGTGGTGAGCAGTTCTTC. Its translation is CATSDSSFRPGGEQFF.

This clonotype was counted at least ten times. V and J are TRBV5-1 and TRBJ2-2; D is ambiguous. V lost 0 bases and J lost 1, with 10 bases in between. This CDR3 region has 16 residues. CDR1 and CDR2 from the germline V gene are SGHRS and YFSETQ. The CDR3 loop reads CASSLVVDLNTGELFF. The CDR3 coding sequence is TGCGCCAGCAGCTTGGTGGTGGATTTGAACACCGGGGAGCTGTTTTTT.

This clonotype was recorded at least ten times. The V gene is TRBV29-1, the J gene TRBJ2-1, with TRBD2 identical over 7 bases. J gave up 9 bases and V 0 bases, and 8 bases lay outside the gene matches. Looked up from germline, CDR1 is SQVTM and CDR2 is ANQGSEA. This CDR3 is 14 amino acids long. The CDR3 region has the DNA TGCAGCGTTGAAGAGAGCGGGGCCGGGAGTGAGCAGTTCTTC. It yields the protein CSVEESGAGSEQFF.

This clonotype appeared many times. This chain uses TRBV12-3 or TRBV12-4 with TRBJ1-2, with D uncertain. Trimming cost V 5 bases and J 3 bases, with 16 bases left between them. This CDR3 has 15 amino acids. CDR3 DNA: TGTGCCAGCAGTCCATCCCCCCGGGCAGACTATGGCTACACCTTC. Translated, it gives CASSPSPRADYGYTF.

This clonotype was recorded at least ten times. The chain has TRBV7-9 and TRBJ1-1, with a possible D match to TRBD1 (5 bases). The CDR3 runs 13 residues. CDR1 SEHNR and CDR2 FQNEAQ come from the germline V gene (reference sequence). Trimming stripped 1 base from V and 4 bases from J, with 7 bases between. The DNA of the CDR3 is TGTGCCAGCAGCTTAGGGCAGGGCACTGAAGCTTTCTTT. The encoded protein is CASSLGQGTEAFF.

The table lists this clonotype with a few counts. The CDR3 protein is CASSQEHRVDTGELFF. The CDR3 region has the DNA TGCGCCAGCAGCCAAGAACACAGGGTAGACACCGGGGAGCTGTTTTTT. The gene calls are TRBV4-1 and TRBJ2-2; weak D call: TRBD1 (6 bases). This CDR3 is 16 amino acids long. Trimming took 0 bases from V and 3 from J, leaving 11 bases between them. From germline, CDR1 is MGHRA and CDR2 YSYEKL.

This clonotype was recorded a few times. The genes are TRBV20-1 and TRBJ2-1; tentative D call: TRBD2 (5 bases). The ends were cut back, 0 bases at V and 5 bases at J, with 14 bases in the middle. Germline V gene sequence: CDR1 DFQATT, CDR2 SNEGSKA (reference sequence). There are 15 residues in the CDR3. The CDR3 DNA reads as TGCAGTGCTAGAGATTTTCTAGCTATTGACAATGAGCAGTTCTTC. Translation: CSARDFLAIDNEQFF.

V gene TRBV7-6 combines with J gene TRBJ2-1; TRBD2 is a possible D gene (5 bases). Between the trimmed V and J ends, which lost 0 bases and 5 bases, there was a span of 11 bases. Germline CDR1 reads SGHVS; CDR2 reads FNYEAQ. The CDR3 spans 15 residues. CDR3 nucleotides: TGTGCCAGCAGCTTAGCAGGCGGGCGCAACAATGAGCAGTTCTTC. Residues: CASSLAGGRNNEQFF. Together with reference TRBV7-6 and TRBJ2-1, the CDR3 gives the full variable domain: GAGVSQSPRYKVTKRGQDVALRCDPISGHVSLYWYRQALGQGPEFLTYFNYEAQQDKSGLPNDRFSAERPEGSISTLTIQRTEQRDSAMYRCASSLAGGRNNEQFFGPGTRLTVL.

This rearrangement joins TRBV5-1 to TRBJ2-2; D not certain. The CDR3 is 12 amino acids. CDR1 and CDR2 from the germline V gene are SGHRS and YFSETQ. V was shortened by 0 bases and J by 6 bases, with 3 bases between the two germline ends. The DNA for the CDR3 is TGCGCCAGCAGCTTGGAGGCCGGGGAGCTGTTTTTT. This codes for CASSLEAGELFF.

The table lists this clonotype with many counts. V is TRBV2 and J is TRBJ2-2, with TRBD1 matching 7 bases. Germline CDR1 and CDR2: SNHLY and FYNNEI. V dropped 8 bases and J dropped 6; count of bases not matched to a gene: 9. CDR3 length equals 14 residues. In DNA, the CDR3 is TGTGCCAGCGGATCACAGGGGCCTTCCGGGGAGCTGTTTTTT. Translation: CASGSQGPSGELFF.

This clonotype was recorded at least ten times. The V call is TRBV5-6, the J call TRBJ1-5, with a tentative D call TRBD1 (5 bases). The germline V and J ends were trimmed by 3 bases and 5 bases, with 15 bases remaining between them. This CDR3 is 15 amino acids long. Germline V gene data show CDR1 as SGHDT and CDR2 as YYEEEE. The CDR3 region has the DNA TGTGCCAGCAGCTACCGGACAACGGGATATCAGCCCCAGCATTTT. It codes for CASSYRTTGYQPQHF. Complete variable domain (other parts from reference TRBV5-6 and TRBJ1-5): DAGVTQSPTHLIKTRGQQVTLRCSPKSGHDTVSWYQQALGQGPQFIFQYYEEEERQRGNFPDRFSGHQFPNYSSELNVNALLLGDSALYLCASSYRTTGYQPQHFGDGTRLSIL.

In its sample, this clonotype was seen a few times. The gene calls are TRBV20-1 and TRBJ1-5, with D possibly TRBD1 on 6 matching bases. CDR3 length: 15 residues. Germline V gene lookup returns CDR1 DFQATT and CDR2 SNEGSKA (reference sequence). The V gene lost 3 bases and the J gene lost 5 bases, with 17 bases spanning the gap. The CDR3 nucleotides read TGCAGTGCTAGTGACCGGGACACTCTAGATCAGCCCCAGCATTTT. Encoded protein: CSASDRDTLDQPQHF.

This clonotype was seen at least ten times. In DNA, the CDR3 is TGTGCCAGCAGCTTTACTAGTCACGACAATGAGCAGTTCTTC. The encoded protein is CASSFTSHDNEQFF. This chain links TRBV7-9 with TRBJ2-1, with D tentatively TRBD2 (5 bases). The CDR3 totals 14 residues. CDR1 is SEHNR and CDR2 is FQNEAQ in the germline V gene (reference sequence). V lost 3 bases, J lost 5 bases, and 11 bases lay in between.

The chain couples TRBV28 to TRBJ1-1; 7 positions match TRBD1. CDR1 and CDR2 from the germline V gene are MDHEN and SYDVKM. This CDR3 region has 16 residues. J was trimmed by 0 bases and V by 7 bases; bases with no gene match: 11. CDR3 coding DNA: TGTGCCAGCAAGGGCAGGGGGTTGATCATGAACACTGAAGCTTTCTTT. The encoded protein is CASKGRGLIMNTEAFF.

A few counts support this clonotype. The chain couples TRBV10-1 to TRBJ2-3; 7 nucleotides match TRBD2. The CDR3 length is 14 residues. CDR1 is WNHNN and CDR2 is SYGVQD in the germline V gene (reference sequence). With V trimmed by 6 bases and J by 0 bases, 3 bases remained unmatched. The DNA of the CDR3 is TGCGCCAGCAGCGGGGGGTATAGCACAGATACGCAGTATTTT. Translation: CASSGGYSTDTQYF.

This clonotype was found a few times. The CDR3 DNA is TGCAGTGCTAGTAGTCAGGCGGGTCCCTCCTACGAGCAGTACTTC. Amino acids: CSASSQAGPSYEQYF. The rearrangement joins TRBV20-1 to TRBJ2-7; D is possibly TRBD2 (5 bases). The CDR3 sequence is 15 residues long. With 3 bases removed from V and 0 bases from J, the gap between germline ends came to 15 bases. Germline V gene data show CDR1 as DFQATT and CDR2 as SNEGSKA (reference sequence).

The V gene is TRBV20-1, the J gene TRBJ2-5; a weak D match, TRBD1 (6 bases). Germline lookup yields CDR1 DFQATT and CDR2 SNEGSKA (reference sequence). Between the trimmed V and J ends, which lost 6 bases and 2 bases, there was a span of 28 bases. The CDR3 is 18 amino acids. The CDR3 DNA follows: TGCAGTGCCCCCGGCCCCCGAACAGGGTTGCTCCATCAAGAGACCCAGTACTTC. Protein sequence: CSAPGPRTGLLHQETQYF.

This clonotype was picked up a small number of times. This chain joins TRBV12-3 or TRBV12-4 and TRBJ2-4; perhaps TRBD1 as D (5 bases). V was shortened by 1 base and J by 8 bases, with 12 bases between the two germline ends. The CDR3 is made up of 14 amino acids. Here the CDR3 DNA reads TGTGCCAGCAGTTTAGGACAGATATCGGACATTCAGTACTTC. Encoded protein: CASSLGQISDIQYF.

This clonotype occurred a few times. The chain is built from TRBV11-3 and TRBJ2-2; D remains ambiguous. V was shortened by 5 bases and J by 5 bases, with 6 bases between the two germline ends. CDR1 and CDR2 from the germline V gene are SGHNT and YENEEA. The CDR3 runs to 12 residues. CDR3 sequence reads: CASSPVTGELFF. In nucleotides, the CDR3 is TGTGCCAGCAGCCCGGTAACCGGGGAGCTGTTTTTT.

In this sample, this clonotype turned up a few times. The gene calls are TRBV16 and TRBJ2-3, with D unclear. The CDR3 length is 12 residues. V lost 0 bases and J lost 6, with 4 bases in between. Germline CDR1 KGHSY, CDR2 FQNENV. This CDR3 reads CASSQSIDTQYF. The CDR3 DNA is TGTGCCAGCAGCCAATCAATCGATACGCAGTATTTT.

This clonotype was picked up a small number of times. The gene calls are TRBV28 and TRBJ2-1; D perhaps matches TRBD2 (5 bases). The germline CDR1 and CDR2 sequences are MDHEN and SYDVKM. V lost 6 bases and J 8 bases, leaving 17 bases between the germline ends. The CDR3 runs 14 residues. For the CDR3, the DNA is TGTGCCAGCAGCCTTCTACTAGTTGGGTATGAGCAGTTCTTC. This translates into CASSLLLVGYEQFF.